The 5 T cell receptor beta chains below come from one sample, sequenced in a study of blood T cell repertoires in COVID-19. The repertoire was sequenced with immunoSEQ multiplex PCR; TCRdb's copy has only in-frame clones and lacks some. The sample has about 190,000 clones, 88% seen once. The specimen sequenced was peripheral blood. The receptors derive from a woman in her twenties or thirties with acute or convalescent COVID-19.

The chain recombines TRBV5-1 with TRBJ1-2; 7 bases fit TRBD1. The junction had 8 bases not matched to a gene; V was cut back by 4 bases and J by 5 bases. The CDR3 runs 14 residues. The germline gives CDR1 SGHRS, CDR2 YFSETQ. The chain's CDR3 is CASSTGTALYGYTF. CDR3 bases: TGCGCCAGCAGCACTGGGACAGCCCTTTATGGCTACACCTTC.

The CDR3 here is CASSVWVRGGELFF. CDR3 DNA: TGTGCCAGCTCCGTCTGGGTTCGGGGCGGGGAGCTGTTTTTT. V gene TRBV5-6 combines with J gene TRBJ2-2, with D perhaps TRBD2 (5 bases). From germline, CDR1 is SGHDT and CDR2 YYEEEE. This CDR3 has 14 amino acids. V was clipped by 7 bases and J by 7 bases, with 17 bases between them.

The genes are TRBV10-2 and TRBJ2-7; tentative D call: TRBD2 (5 bases). V dropped 6 bases and J dropped 0 bases, with 12 bases sitting between them. CDR3 size: 14 residues. CDR1 WSHSY and CDR2 SAAADI come from the germline V gene. The CDR3 region is CASRSTRASYEQYF. The CDR3 nucleotides are TGCGCCAGCAGGTCGACGAGGGCCTCCTACGAGCAGTACTTC.

The chain combines TRBV6-1 with TRBJ2-7; D is uncertain. This CDR3 spans 12 amino acids. In germline, CDR1 is MNHNS, CDR2 SASEGT. V was clipped by 1 base and J by 6 bases, with 7 bases between them. CDR3 residues: CASSEGAGEQYF. The CDR3, as DNA: TGTGCCAGCAGTGAAGGGGCAGGCGAGCAGTACTTC.

The chain uses TRBV5-1 and TRBJ2-7, with D perhaps matching TRBD1 (6 bases). Germline-derived CDR1 and CDR2 are SGHRS and YFSETQ. V dropped 0 bases and J dropped 4 bases, with 14 bases sitting between them. This CDR3 contains 15 residues. CDR3 protein: CASSLVGTIFYEQYF. In nucleotides, the CDR3 is TGCGCCAGCAGCTTGGTCGGGACAATCTTTTACGAGCAGTACTTC.